These T cell receptor beta chains were read from a single sample in a study of Ad26.COV2.S vaccination and SARS-CoV-2 variants. TCRdb's copy holds only in-frame clones and misses some; the assay was immunoSEQ multiplex PCR. The sample carries approximately 480,000 clones, about 83% recorded once. The source was peripheral blood, collected in a trial of Ad26.COV2.S vaccine versus placebo. Receptor source: a person between 18 and 65 years old who received the Ad26.COV2.S COVID-19 vaccine or a placebo. The CDR3 runs from the conserved cysteine through the conserved F or W. D genes are given only for firm matches. Clone size is given for some rows only: seen once, a few or many times, or a class if the clone is expanded.

v_gene,j_gene,d_gene,abundance,CDR3nt,CDR3aa
TRBV7-8,TRBJ1-4,NA,NA,TGTGCCAGCAGCCCAAACGGGGGAACAACTAATGAAAAACTGTTTTTT,CASSPNGGTTNEKLFF
TRBV27,TRBJ1-2,TRBD1,many,TGTGCCAGCAGTTTAAAGGGACAGTACTATGGCTACACCTTC,CASSLKGQYYGYTF
TRBV29-1,TRBJ2-7,NA,NA,TGCAGCGTCATTTTCGGACAGAGCTCCTACGAGCAGTACTTC,CSVIFGQSSYEQYF
TRBV5-4,TRBJ1-1,TRBD1,NA,TGTGCCAGCAGCAGACCGGGACAGGGGATCGACACTGAAGCTTTCTTT,CASSRPGQGIDTEAFF
TRBV4-1,TRBJ1-3,NA,NA,TGCGCCAGGGGGGCTCAACTGGTGAGGGACACCATATATTTT,CARGAQLVRDTIYF
TRBV20-1,TRBJ1-2,NA,NA,TGCAGTGCTCCCCCCGTCGGTGGCTACACCTTC,CSAPPVGGYTF
TRBV27,TRBJ2-2,NA,NA,TGTGCCAGCAGTTGGTACAGGGACACCGGGGAGCTGTTTTTT,CASSWYRDTGELFF
TRBV4-3,TRBJ2-7,TRBD2,once,TGCGCCAGCAGCCAAGATCTGGCTAGCGGTGCCTACGAGCAGTACTTC,CASSQDLASGAYEQYF
TRBV24-1,TRBJ2-1,NA,NA,TGTGCCACCTCAGGGGACGTCAATGAGCAGTTCTTC,CATSGDVNEQFF
TRBV10-3,TRBJ2-1,NA,NA,TGTGCCATCAGTGAGTCCCGTAAGGGGCATCACAATGAGCAGTTCTTC,CAISESRKGHHNEQFF
TRBV4-2,TRBJ2-3,TRBD2,NA,TGTGCCAGCAGCCAAGATCTCTCTAGCGGGCGACTGATCACAGATACGCAGTATTTT,CASSQDLSSGRLITDTQYF
TRBV5-1,TRBJ1-2,NA,NA,TGCGCCAGCAGCTTGGGGGATGAGGTTTATGGCTACACCTTC,CASSLGDEVYGYTF
TRBV3-1/TRBV3-2,TRBJ2-7,NA,NA,TGTGCCAGCAGCCAATCGAGAGGGCCCATCGAGCAGTACTTC,CASSQSRGPIEQYF
TRBV7-2,TRBJ1-3,TRBD1,NA,TGTGCCAGCAGCTTTAACCCAGGGGGGATCACCTCTGGAAACACCATATATTTT,CASSFNPGGITSGNTIYF
TRBV28,TRBJ1-5,NA,NA,TGTGCCACCACAGGTCGCAATCAGCCCCAGCATTTT,CATTGRNQPQHF
TRBV9,TRBJ1-6,TRBD1,NA,TGTGCCAGCAGCGTGAATTCTTCCCGACAGGGGGCTCGCACCCTCCACTTT,CASSVNSSRQGARTLHF
TRBV28,TRBJ1-5,NA,NA,TGTGCCAGCAGTTTATCTAGCAGATATCAGCCCCAGCATTTT,CASSLSSRYQPQHF
TRBV5-1,TRBJ2-5,NA,NA,TGCGCCAGCGGGCCGGGACACCAAGAGACCCAGTACTTC,CASGPGHQETQYF
TRBV9,TRBJ2-1,TRBD2,NA,TGTGCCAGCAGCTCCCGAGGGACTAGCGATAATGAGCAGTTCTTC,CASSSRGTSDNEQFF
TRBV7-9,TRBJ1-1,NA,NA,TGTGCCAGCAGCTTAGTTGCACAAAACCCTGAAGCTTTCTTT,CASSLVAQNPEAFF
TRBV30,TRBJ1-4,NA,NA,TGTGCCTGGAGAAGACCGGGACGGACTAATGAAAAACTGTTTTTT,CAWRRPGRTNEKLFF
TRBV7-2,TRBJ2-1,NA,NA,TGTGCCAGCAGCTTCACAGACGTGGACCAAGGGGAGTTCTTC,CASSFTDVDQGEFF
TRBV19,TRBJ2-2,NA,NA,TGTGCCAGTAGTAGAAGGATTGAGATCCCGAACACCGGGGAGCTGTTTTTT,CASSRRIEIPNTGELFF
TRBV2,TRBJ2-1,NA,NA,TGTGCCACCGGAGGGCGATTAAATGAGCAGTTCTTC,CATGGRLNEQFF
TRBV7-3,TRBJ2-3,NA,NA,TGTGCCAGCAGCTTGAGGGGCCCCACAGATACGCAGTATTTT,CASSLRGPTDTQYF
TRBV2,TRBJ1-6,NA,NA,TGTGCCAGCAGTGAGAGGCCGCTTCAGAATTCACCCCTCCACTTT,CASSERPLQNSPLHF
TRBV7-8,TRBJ2-3,TRBD2,NA,TGTGCCAGCAGCCGAGCCTTGAGCGGGAGTCGGACAGATACGCAGTATTTT,CASSRALSGSRTDTQYF
TRBV6-5,TRBJ1-4,NA,NA,TGTGCCAGCAGCCAGGAGAGGGCCCGCGAACTGTTTTTT,CASSQERARELFF
TRBV4-1,TRBJ1-1,TRBD1,NA,TGCGCCAGCAGCCAACCCCGGGACAGTGTCTCGAGGAACACTGAAGCTTTCTTT,CASSQPRDSVSRNTEAFF
TRBV6-4,TRBJ2-2,TRBD1,NA,TGTGCCAGCAGTAGACAGGGAAGCACCGGGGAGCTGTTTTTT,CASSRQGSTGELFF
TRBV27,TRBJ2-7,TRBD1,NA,TGTGCCAGCAGTCCGCCGGGACAGGGTTTTCGGGAGCAGTACTTC,CASSPPGQGFREQYF
TRBV7-2,TRBJ2-5,NA,once,TGTGCCAGCAGCACGTCCTTTGGGGAGACCCAGTACTTC,CASSTSFGETQYF
TRBV28,TRBJ2-7,NA,NA,TGTGCCAGCAGTTTTCCTGGGGTCTCCTACGAGCAGTACTTC,CASSFPGVSYEQYF
TRBV11-2,TRBJ1-4,NA,NA,TGTGCCAGCAAAGTGCAGGGAAGCGAAAAACTGTTTTTT,CASKVQGSEKLFF
TRBV7-2,TRBJ2-1,NA,NA,TGTGCCAGCAGTCTTAGGGGAAGGCTTGGGGTGGGTTACAATGAGCAGTTCTTC,CASSLRGRLGVGYNEQFF
TRBV30,TRBJ2-1,TRBD2,NA,TGTGCCTGGACCCGGCTAGCGGGCTCCTCCTACAATGAGCAGTTCTTC,CAWTRLAGSSYNEQFF
TRBV6-2/TRBV6-3,TRBJ2-1,TRBD2,NA,TGTGCCAGCAGTTACGGACTAGTTGGAGACGAGCAGTTCTTC,CASSYGLVGDEQFF
TRBV28,TRBJ2-2,NA,NA,TGTGCCAGCAGTTTGGGTCAGGGGAGGGTCGGGGAGCTGTTTTTT,CASSLGQGRVGELFF
TRBV7-6,TRBJ2-1,TRBD2,NA,TGTGCCAGCAGCTCTCAAAGCGGGACTAGCGTCTACAATGAGCAGTTCTTC,CASSSQSGTSVYNEQFF